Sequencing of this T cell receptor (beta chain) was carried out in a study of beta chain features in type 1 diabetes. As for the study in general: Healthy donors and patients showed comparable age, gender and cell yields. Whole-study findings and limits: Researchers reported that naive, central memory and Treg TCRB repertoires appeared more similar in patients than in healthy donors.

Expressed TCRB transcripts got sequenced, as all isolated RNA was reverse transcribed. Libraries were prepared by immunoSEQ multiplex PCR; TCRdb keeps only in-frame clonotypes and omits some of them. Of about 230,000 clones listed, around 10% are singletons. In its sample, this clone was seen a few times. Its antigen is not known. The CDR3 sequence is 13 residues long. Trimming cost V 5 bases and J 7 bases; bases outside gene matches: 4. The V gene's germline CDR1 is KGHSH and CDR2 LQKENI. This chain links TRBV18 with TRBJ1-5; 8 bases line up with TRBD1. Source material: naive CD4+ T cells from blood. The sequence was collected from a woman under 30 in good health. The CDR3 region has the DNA TGTGCCAGCTCAGTCAGGGGGCGACAGCCCCAGCATTTT. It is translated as CASSVRGRQPQHF.